This record concerns one T cell receptor beta chain sequence. The data belong to a study of OX40 agonist ivuxolimab in advanced cancers. The method was immunoSEQ multiplex PCR; TCRdb's version includes in-frame clones alone and lacks a portion of them. The repertoire holds 72,000 or so clones, 88% seen once, with approximately 0.86% in the top ten. Between the trimmed V and J ends, which lost 1 base and 0 bases, there was a span of 13 bases. Germline V gene lookup returns CDR1 MGHRA and CDR2 YSYEKL. The CDR3 is made up of 17 amino acids. The genes are TRBV4-1 and TRBJ2-1; no reliable D call. Source: CD4+ or CD8+ T cells sorted from blood, taken in a trial of the OX40 agonist ivuxolimab. This TCR came from an adult with an advanced solid tumor such as melanoma, head and neck, liver or kidney cancer. CDR3 sequence (DNA): TGCGCCAGCAGCCAAGGGAGAGCGAGAAGCTCCTACAATGAGCAGTTCTTC. Translation gives CASSQGRARSSYNEQFF.